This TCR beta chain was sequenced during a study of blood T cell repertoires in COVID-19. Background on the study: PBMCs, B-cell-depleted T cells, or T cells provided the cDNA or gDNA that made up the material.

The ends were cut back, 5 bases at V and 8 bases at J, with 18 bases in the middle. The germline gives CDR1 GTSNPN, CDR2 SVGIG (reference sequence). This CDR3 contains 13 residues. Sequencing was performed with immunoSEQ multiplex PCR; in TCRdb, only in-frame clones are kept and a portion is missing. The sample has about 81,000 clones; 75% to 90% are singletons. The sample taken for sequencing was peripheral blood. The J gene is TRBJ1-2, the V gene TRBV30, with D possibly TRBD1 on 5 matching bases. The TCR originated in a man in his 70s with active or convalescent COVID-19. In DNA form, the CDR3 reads TGTGCCTGGGACAAAGGGACTTTTCCAGGCTACACCTTC. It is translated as CAWDKGTFPGYTF.